The 4 T cell receptor beta chains below all came from one sample that was sequenced in a study of vaccination and CD4 T cells after COVID-19. No antigens are known for them. The Oncomine TCR Beta short-read assay sequenced DNA from cultured CD4+ T cells. TCRdb analysed the PCR reads with MiXCR anew, one entry per CDR3 protein. The data hold about 7,000 distinct CDR3 sequences, with around 40% observed a single time. As for treatment: roughly 10-day PBMC culture with coronavirus spike peptide pools or control peptides (ViraFEST assay). Prior to the COVID-19 pandemic (2011-2018), the unexposed donor's CD4+ T cells were collected. What was sequenced was CD4+ T cells from blood, cultured in vitro. The source of these receptors is a human donor in good health.

V usage is TRBV20-1 and J usage is TRBJ1-2, with TRBD1 identical over 9 bases. Per germline, CDR1 DFQATT and CDR2 SNEGSKA (reference sequence). The CDR3 sequence is 15 residues long. Unmatched junction bases numbered 10, after V lost 4 bases and J lost 4 bases. CDR3 in DNA: TGCAGTGCTAACCGGGACAGGGCGTTAGGCTATGGCTACACCTTC. Amino acids: CSANRDRALGYGYTF.

The J gene is TRBJ1-1, the V gene TRBV20-1; a weak D match, TRBD1 (5 bases). From germline, CDR1 is DFQATT and CDR2 SNEGSKA (reference sequence). The V gene lost 5 bases and the J gene lost 4 bases, with 14 bases spanning the gap. The CDR3 extends over 13 amino acids. CDR3 residues: CSAPSKGFTEAFF. Written as DNA, the CDR3 is TGCAGTGCTCCCTCGAAGGGGTTCACTGAAGCTTTCTTT.

By share, this clonotype ranks as medium-sized (0.01 to 0.1%). The chain joins TRBV7-9 to TRBJ1-1, with D possibly TRBD1 on 6 matching bases. Between the trimmed V and J ends, which lost 1 base and 8 bases, there was a span of 14 bases. The CDR3 runs 14 residues. CDR1 and CDR2 from the germline V gene are SEHNR and FQNEAQ (reference sequence). The DNA of the CDR3 is TGTGCCAGCAGCTTAGGAGGGGGGCAGATCGAAGCTTTCTTT. Translated: CASSLGGGQIEAFF.

The genes are TRBV11-1 and TRBJ2-7; D is tentatively TRBD1 or TRBD2 (5 bases each). The CDR3 is 15 amino acids. The germline gives CDR1 SGHAT, CDR2 FQDESV (reference sequence). V was shortened by 4 bases and J by 2 bases, with 15 bases between the two germline ends. The CDR3 loop reads CASSYRLGRTYEQYF. The CDR3 DNA follows: TGTGCCAGCAGCTACCGCCTGGGACGTACCTACGAGCAGTACTTC.